This T cell receptor beta chain derives from a study of T cell repertoires in cytomegalovirus infection. The length of the CDR3 is 14 residues. Between the trimmed V and J ends, which lost 3 bases and 5 bases, there was a span of 12 bases. Germline loops: CDR1 SGDLS, CDR2 YYNGEE. TCRdb reprocessed the reads with MiXCR, giving one entry per CDR3 protein. Among under 250,000 distinct CDR3 sequences listed, over 9% were seen once. The table lists this clonotype with a few counts. The receptor was isolated from a human donor in good health (CMV status not recorded). Some clones in this sample may be carry-over from other donors' samples. The sample consisted of PBMCs. The genes are TRBV9 and TRBJ2-1; D not certain. CDR3 protein: CASSARSSNNEQFF. The CDR3 DNA reads as TGTGCCAGCAGCGCCCGTTCGAGCAACAATGAGCAGTTCTTC.